The T cell receptor (beta chain) under discussion was sequenced for a study of vaccination effects on CD4 cells after COVID-19. Study-wide context: Vaccination followed sampling of two convalescent patients by 16 days and one week respectively.

Measured with immunoSEQ multiplex PCR; TCRdb has only the in-frame clones, and not every one. The data show 35,000 to 55,000 clones, roughly 75% seen once. Broader study findings: Convalescents' post-vaccination spike-reactive clones were chiefly new, vaccine-induced ones. Clones that were induced by infection or by vaccine showed marked contraction late after vaccination.

On this clone itself: Its antigen is not identified.

Trimming removed 5 bases at V and 4 bases at J, with 14 bases between. The CDR3 runs to 15 residues. Germline V lookup: CDR1 MNHEY, CDR2 SMNVEV (reference sequence). Pools of viral peptides were used by the ViraFEST assay to expand antigen-specific CD4+ T cells ahead of sequencing. Researchers isolated CD4+ T cells once about 11 days of culture had elapsed. SARS-CoV-2 infection was confirmed by PCR in the person between March and December 2020. Culturing of a few million PBMC per well took place with approximately 10 IU/ml IL-2 and 9.5 to 10 ug/ml peptides. The TCR originated in a human donor who had a prior SARS-CoV-2 infection. The V call is TRBV27, the J call TRBJ2-2; tentatively, D is TRBD2 (5 bases). Sequencing used CD4+ T cells from PBMCs cultured with a peptide pool, obtained before COVID-19 vaccination. As DNA, the CDR3 is TGTGCCAGCAGTCGGACTCTTTTTGGCACCGGGGAGCTGTTTTTT. Protein sequence: CASSRTLFGTGELFF.